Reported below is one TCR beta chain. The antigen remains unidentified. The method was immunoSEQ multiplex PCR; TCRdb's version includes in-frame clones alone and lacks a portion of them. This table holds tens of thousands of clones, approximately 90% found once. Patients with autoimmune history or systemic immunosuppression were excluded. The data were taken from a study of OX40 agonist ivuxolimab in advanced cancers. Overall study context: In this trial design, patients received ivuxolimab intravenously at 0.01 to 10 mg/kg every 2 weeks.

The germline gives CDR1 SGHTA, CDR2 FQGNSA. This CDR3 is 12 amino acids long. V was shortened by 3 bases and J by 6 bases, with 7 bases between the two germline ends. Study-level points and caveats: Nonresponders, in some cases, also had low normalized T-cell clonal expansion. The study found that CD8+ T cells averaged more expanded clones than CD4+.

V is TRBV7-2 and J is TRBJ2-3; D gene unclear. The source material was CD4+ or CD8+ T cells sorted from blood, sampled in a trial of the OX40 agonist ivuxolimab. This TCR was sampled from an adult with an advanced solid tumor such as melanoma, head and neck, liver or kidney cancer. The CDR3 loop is CASSFLMDTQYF. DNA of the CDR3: TGTGCCAGCAGCTTCCTGATGGATACGCAGTATTTT.